One and the same sample provided the 11 T cell receptor beta chains below, sequenced in a study of PD-1 blockade in classical Hodgkin lymphoma. Assay used: immunoSEQ multiplex PCR; TCRdb lists only in-frame clones, some missing. Of about 75,000 clones listed, 85% to 95% are singletons. Relapse was seen in all patients after autologous stem cell transplantation, and brentuximab vedotin exposure was variable. This sample comprised peripheral blood mononuclear cells (PBMCs), obtained at baseline. Receptors originate from a human donor with classical Hodgkin lymphoma.

The chain employs TRBV11-2 and TRBJ1-1, with D unclear. The CDR3 has 18 residues. Germline V gives CDR1 SGHAT, CDR2 FQNNGV. Deletions cut 1 base from V and 7 bases from J, with 25 bases between. CDR3 protein: CASSLVRTTLIAPVEAFF. The DNA for the CDR3 is TGTGCCAGCAGCTTAGTTAGAACGACTTTAATTGCTCCCGTTGAAGCTTTCTTT.

The table lists this clone with a few counts. The rearrangement uses TRBV27 and TRBJ2-5; 7 nucleotides match TRBD2. CDR3 size: 14 residues. V lost 8 bases to trimming and J lost 5 bases; unmatched junction nucleotides: 11. Per the germline V gene, CDR1 is MNHEY and CDR2 is SMNVEV (reference sequence). The CDR3 protein is CASSRSGVGETQYF. CDR3 bases: TGTGCCAGCTCCCGGAGCGGGGTCGGGGAGACCCAGTACTTC.

This sequence joins TRBV6-5 and TRBJ2-1, with TRBD2 matching over 13 bases. This CDR3 comprises 14 residues. The germline CDR1 and CDR2 sequences are MNHEY and SVGAGI. Trimming removed 6 bases from V and 8 bases from J; junction bases left unmatched: 4. CDR3 nucleotides: TGTGCCAGCAGCCGGACTAGCGGGAGAGATGAGCAGTTCTTC. It encodes CASSRTSGRDEQFF.

This clone occurred once. The chain combines TRBV28 with TRBJ2-1; 10 bases match TRBD2. V shed 4 bases and J 7 bases; nucleotides not matched to a gene: 7. Per the germline V gene, CDR1 is MDHEN and CDR2 is SYDVKM. CDR3 length: 15 amino acids. In nucleotides, the CDR3 is TGTGCCAGCAGTTCACCTAGCGGGAGATGGAATGAGCAGTTCTTC. Translation gives CASSSPSGRWNEQFF.

This sequence joins TRBV19 and TRBJ1-2; tentatively, D is TRBD1 (5 bases). The CDR3 sequence is 14 residues long. Per germline, CDR1 LNHDA and CDR2 SQIVND (reference sequence). The V end was cut by 6 bases, the J end by 2 bases, with 13 bases between. CDR3 sequence: CASSQRGANYGYTF. The CDR3 nucleotides are TGTGCCAGTAGCCAGAGAGGGGCGAACTATGGCTACACCTTC.

The chain recombines TRBV21-1 with TRBJ2-7; TRBD1 was called by the table and not checked on the DNA. TRBV21-1 corresponds to a pseudogene. This CDR3 has 15 residues. The CDR3 spells CASSDRDRVFYEQYF. DNA for the CDR3: TGTGCCAGCAGCGACCGGGACAGGGTTTTCTACGAGCAGTACTTC.

The chain's CDR3 is CASSFSGGAPDTQYF. The CDR3 nucleotides read TGCGCCAGCAGCTTTAGCGGGGGAGCGCCAGATACGCAGTATTTT. The rearrangement uses TRBV5-1 and TRBJ2-3; 9 bases agree with TRBD2. Germline V gives CDR1 SGHRS, CDR2 YFSETQ. Trimming removed 2 bases from V and 4 bases from J; junction bases left unmatched: 5. The CDR3 consists of 15 residues.

The chain uses TRBV30 and TRBJ1-2; maybe TRBD1 (5 bases). V was shortened by 2 bases and J by 7 bases, with 23 bases between the two germline ends. Germline values: CDR1 GTSNPN, CDR2 SVGIG (reference sequence). The CDR3 has 16 amino acids. CDR3 bases: TGTGCCTGGAGTCACCTGGTTGGGGGAGAAGGTGGTGGCTACACCTTC. Residues: CAWSHLVGGEGGGYTF.

V is TRBV7-2 and J is TRBJ2-2; D may be TRBD2 (6 bases). Germline V gives CDR1 SGHTA, CDR2 FQGNSA. The V gene lost 5 bases and the J gene lost 3 bases, with 19 bases spanning the gap. The CDR3 is 17 residues long. The CDR3 sequence is CASSPDDIGEDTGELFF. Written as DNA, the CDR3 is TGTGCCAGCAGCCCAGACGACATCGGGGAGGACACCGGGGAGCTGTTTTTT.

The chain has TRBV5-1 and TRBJ2-5; D is ambiguous. Germline V lookup: CDR1 SGHRS, CDR2 YFSETQ. The CDR3 length is 16 residues. V shed 1 base and J shed 5 bases, with 18 bases lying between them. The CDR3 nucleotides are TGCGCCAGCAGCTTGTCCGTTCGGCGAGGATCGGAGACCCAGTACTTC. It encodes CASSLSVRRGSETQYF.

The V call is TRBV19, the J call TRBJ2-7, with D possibly TRBD1 on 6 matching bases. Per the germline V gene, CDR1 is LNHDA and CDR2 is SQIVND (reference sequence). The germline V and J ends were trimmed by 5 bases and 1 base, with 9 bases remaining between them. The CDR3 has 13 amino acids. CDR3 in DNA: TGTGCCAGTAGTTTTACAGGGTCCTACGAGCAGTACTTC. This gives the protein CASSFTGSYEQYF.